The rows below give T cell receptor beta chains drawn from one sample of a study of spatial heterogeneity in lung cancer. TCRdb used MiXCR to reprocess the 5' RACE reads, holding one entry per CDR3 protein. Of 20,000 to 25,000 distinct CDR3 sequences in the sample, under 6% were seen once. Source: PBMCs, taken at surgery. These TCRs come from a male donor with early-stage non-small cell lung cancer. Each CDR3 is given with its conserved first and last residue. D genes are given only for firm matches. The size field is filled for only some rows; it gives once, few, many or a size class.

clone_size | j_call | d_call | v_call | cdr3_aa | cdr3_nt
many | TRBJ2-7 | TRBD1 | TRBV7-2 | CASSLDRGYEQYF | TGTGCCAGCAGCTTAGACAGGGGCTACGAGCAGTACTTC
NA | TRBJ1-5 | TRBD1 | TRBV5-1 | CASSLGGQGNQPQHF | TGCGCCAGCAGCTTGGGCGGACAGGGCAATCAGCCCCAGCATTTT
many | TRBJ2-7 | NA | TRBV10-3 | CAISDRSGYEQYF | TGTGCCATCAGTGACAGGTCTGGCTACGAGCAGTACTTC
many | TRBJ1-5 | NA | TRBV28 | CASSYTFLPQHF | TGTGCCAGCAGCTATACATTCTTGCCCCAGCATTTT
many | TRBJ2-3 | NA | TRBV5-1 | CASSLRGGPSTDTQYF | TGCGCCAGCAGCCTGAGGGGCGGCCCTAGCACAGATACGCAGTATTTT
many | TRBJ2-1 | NA | TRBV6-5 | CASRPGGSFYNEQFF | TGTGCCAGCAGACCCGGGGGTAGTTTCTACAATGAGCAGTTCTTC
NA | TRBJ2-5 | NA | TRBV20-1 | CSARTTQETQYF | TGCAGTGCAAGGACAACCCAAGAGACCCAGTACTTC
many | TRBJ1-5 | NA | TRBV28 | CALSSAAYSNQPQHF | TGTGCCCTCAGTTCGGCAGCATATAGCAATCAGCCCCAGCATTTT
medium-sized | TRBJ2-1 | NA | TRBV11-2 | CASSGQRYNEQFF | TGTGCCAGCAGTGGACAAAGATACAATGAGCAGTTCTTC
many | TRBJ2-1 | NA | TRBV5-1 | CASSLSMDNAVNEQFF | TGCGCCAGCAGCTTGAGCATGGACAACGCCGTCAATGAGCAGTTCTTC
many | TRBJ2-1 | NA | TRBV18 | CASSPDVPPPNEQFF | TGTGCCAGCTCACCGGACGTCCCGCCCCCCAATGAGCAGTTCTTC
medium-sized | TRBJ1-1 | NA | TRBV5-1 | CASSLVPGMNTEAFF | TGCGCCAGCAGCTTGGTTCCGGGTATGAACACTGAAGCTTTCTTT
many | TRBJ1-1 | TRBD1 | TRBV5-4 | CASSPRWTGSEAFF | TGTGCCAGCAGCCCCAGATGGACAGGGTCTGAAGCTTTCTTT
medium-sized | TRBJ2-3 | TRBD1 | TRBV12-3/TRBV12-4 | CASSPWTGAADTQYF | TGTGCCAGCAGTCCCTGGACAGGGGCGGCAGATACGCAGTATTTT
NA | TRBJ1-1 | NA | TRBV7-9 | CASSLEGGLRNTEAFF | TGTGCCAGCAGCTTAGAAGGGGGGCTCAGGAACACTGAAGCTTTCTTT
medium-sized | TRBJ1-1 | NA | TRBV29-1 | CSVEVRGRNTEAFF | TGCAGCGTTGAAGTTCGGGGGCGGAACACTGAAGCTTTCTTT
NA | TRBJ2-3 | TRBD2 | TRBV7-3 | CASSPTGGSTDTQYF | TGTGCCAGCAGCCCGACGGGGGGTAGCACAGATACGCAGTATTTT
many | TRBJ2-5 | NA | TRBV20-1 | CSASQGKETQYF | TGCAGTGCTAGCCAGGGAAAAGAGACCCAGTACTTC
many | TRBJ2-4 | TRBD2 | TRBV4-2 | CASSQLLAGSRRDIQYF | TGTGCCAGCAGCCAACTTCTAGCGGGATCCCGGAGGGACATTCAGTACTTC
many | TRBJ2-7 | NA | TRBV18 | CASSPTFGTYEQYF | TGTGCCAGCTCACCAACATTTGGGACCTACGAGCAGTACTTC
many | TRBJ2-7 | NA | TRBV5-1 | CASSFNGGSHEQYF | TGCGCCAGCAGCTTTAACGGAGGGTCCCACGAGCAGTACTTC
NA | TRBJ2-5 | NA | TRBV7-6 | CASSLLEGGGETQYF | TGTGCCAGCAGCTTATTGGAGGGCGGAGGAGAGACCCAGTACTTC
medium-sized | TRBJ2-7 | NA | TRBV5-1 | CASSLAQAYEQYF | TGCGCCAGCAGCTTGGCACAGGCCTACGAGCAGTACTTC
many | TRBJ1-5 | NA | TRBV21-1 | CASSKIEWDRGQPQHF | TGTGCCAGCAGCAAAATCGAGTGGGACAGGGGCCAGCCCCAGCATTTT
many | TRBJ2-7 | TRBD1 | TRBV6-2/TRBV6-3 | CASSRDRGSYEQYF | TGTGCCAGCAGTCGGGACAGGGGCTCCTACGAGCAGTACTTC
many | TRBJ1-1 | NA | TRBV20-1 | CSAPTGSLNTEAFF | TGCAGTGCTCCGACCGGCAGCCTAAACACTGAAGCTTTCTTT
NA | TRBJ2-1 | TRBD2 | TRBV7-2 | CASSPLAGGNNEQFF | TGTGCCAGCAGCCCTCTAGCGGGGGGTAACAATGAGCAGTTCTTC
many | TRBJ2-2 | NA | TRBV11-1 | CASSLRSAGANTGELFF | TGTGCCAGCAGCTTACGGAGTGCAGGTGCGAACACCGGGGAGCTGTTTTTT
medium-sized | TRBJ2-3 | TRBD2 | TRBV4-2 | CASSQVGGGAADTQYF | TGTGCCAGCAGCCAAGTCGGCGGGGGGGCCGCAGATACGCAGTATTTT
many | TRBJ1-5 | NA | TRBV7-2 | CASSLFEHQPQHF | TGTGCCAGCAGCTTATTTGAGCATCAGCCCCAGCATTTT
NA | TRBJ1-1 | NA | TRBV19 | CASSPSGVWTEAFF | TGTGCCAGTAGTCCCTCCGGAGTGTGGACTGAAGCTTTCTTT
many | TRBJ2-1 | NA | TRBV13 | CASSLGAGSYNEQFF | TGTGCCAGCAGCTTAGGAGCGGGCTCCTACAATGAGCAGTTCTTC
many | TRBJ2-2 | NA | TRBV18 | CASSPPGGTNTGELFF | TGTGCCAGCTCACCGCCAGGGGGGACGAACACCGGGGAGCTGTTTTTT
many | TRBJ2-3 | NA | TRBV5-1 | CASSSGTGTDTQYF | TGCGCCAGCAGCTCCGGGACTGGCACAGATACGCAGTATTTT
many | TRBJ1-2 | NA | TRBV3-1 | CASSQGTFRNGYTF | TGTGCCAGCAGCCAAGGGACATTCAGGAATGGCTACACCTTC
few | TRBJ2-1 | TRBD2 | TRBV18 | CASSPSLSGSHNEQFF | TGTGCCAGCTCACCAAGTCTTAGCGGGAGCCACAATGAGCAGTTCTTC
many | TRBJ2-7 | NA | TRBV5-1 | CASSLGQGPFHEQYF | TGCGCCAGCAGCTTGGGGCAGGGGCCATTCCACGAGCAGTACTTC
many | TRBJ2-1 | TRBD2 | TRBV11-3 | CASSISTSGRAGQFF | TGTGCCAGCAGCATTTCGACTAGCGGGAGGGCCGGGCAGTTCTTC
many | TRBJ1-6 | NA | TRBV3-1 | CASSQEGVNSPLHF | TGTGCCAGCAGCCAAGAAGGGGTCAATTCACCCCTCCACTTT
many | TRBJ2-5 | TRBD2 | TRBV28 | CASSFSLALQETQYF | TGTGCCAGCAGTTTCTCACTAGCGTTACAAGAGACCCAGTACTTC
many | TRBJ1-1 | NA | TRBV5-6 | CASSFSRGTAFF | TGTGCCAGCAGCTTCAGTAGGGGGACAGCTTTCTTT
NA | TRBJ2-4 | NA | TRBV20-1 | CSALGGPAKNIQYF | TGCAGTGCACTGGGAGGCCCGGCCAAAAACATTCAGTACTTC
few | TRBJ2-7 | NA | TRBV7-8 | CASNLLGHGGGEQYF | TGTGCCAGCAATTTACTGGGGCATGGAGGGGGCGAGCAGTACTTC
many | TRBJ2-7 | NA | TRBV6-1 | CASSDFQGRARYRVSYEQYF | TGTGCCAGCAGTGATTTTCAGGGGAGGGCGAGGTACAGGGTTTCCTACGAGCAGTACTTC